These T cell receptor beta chains were read from a single sample in a study of healthy donors' naive CD4 and CD8 T cells. TCRdb redid the calling of the reads with MiXCR, one entry per CDR3 protein. Here the sample spans 180,000 or so distinct CDR3 sequences, 74% being singletons. Sequenced material: naive CD4+ and CD8+ T cells sorted from blood, pooled from several donors. The receptor set was obtained from a pool of human donors in good health; the sample pools cells from several healthy donors. The CDR3 runs from the conserved cysteine through the conserved F or W. The order of the fields is clone size, V gene, J gene, D gene, CDR3 DNA, CDR3 protein. A D gene is named only where the DNA matches it firmly. A row's size may be missing; if present it is once, few, many or a size class.

clone size: NA
V gene: TRBV6-5
J gene: TRBJ2-5
D gene: NA
CDR3 DNA: TGTGCCAGCAGTTCGCTAGCAGGGGAGACCCGGTACTTC
CDR3 protein: CASSSLAGETRYF

clone size: NA
V gene: TRBV18
J gene: TRBJ2-7
D gene: NA
CDR3 DNA: TGTGCCAGCTCAGGCAGGGGGGCTTCCTACGAGCAGTACTTC
CDR3 protein: CASSGRGASYEQYF

clone size: NA
V gene: TRBV6-5
J gene: TRBJ1-2
D gene: NA
CDR3 DNA: TGTGCCAGCAGTTACCGGGGATGGAATGGCTACACCTTC
CDR3 protein: CASSYRGWNGYTF

clone size: NA
V gene: TRBV6-5
J gene: TRBJ2-3
D gene: TRBD2
CDR3 DNA: TGTGCCAGCAGTTCCTATCTAGCGGGAGCCCCAGATACGCAGTATTTT
CDR3 protein: CASSSYLAGAPDTQYF

clone size: NA
V gene: TRBV27
J gene: TRBJ1-6
D gene: TRBD1
CDR3 DNA: TGTGCCAGCAGTGAGACAGGGAATTCACCCCTCCACTTT
CDR3 protein: CASSETGNSPLHF

clone size: NA
V gene: TRBV6-5
J gene: TRBJ1-4
D gene: NA
CDR3 DNA: TGTGCCAGCAGGGAGGGAAATGAAAAACTGTTTTTT
CDR3 protein: CASREGNEKLFF

clone size: NA
V gene: TRBV19
J gene: TRBJ2-1
D gene: TRBD1
CDR3 DNA: TGTGCCAGTAGTTACGGGACAGGGGCGTACAATGAGCAGTTCTTC
CDR3 protein: CASSYGTGAYNEQFF

clone size: NA
V gene: TRBV10-3
J gene: TRBJ2-7
D gene: TRBD1
CDR3 DNA: TGTGCCATCAGTGAGTCGTCGTTACAGGGGTTCGAGCAGTACTTC
CDR3 protein: CAISESSLQGFEQYF

clone size: NA
V gene: TRBV27
J gene: TRBJ1-2
D gene: TRBD1
CDR3 DNA: TGTGCCAGCAGCCGCAGGGGGGAGGAACACTATGGCTACACCTTC
CDR3 protein: CASSRRGEEHYGYTF

clone size: NA
V gene: TRBV29-1
J gene: TRBJ1-2
D gene: TRBD1
CDR3 DNA: TGCAGCGTCGACCTGGGGGCGGGACAGGGGGACTATGGCTACACCTTC
CDR3 protein: CSVDLGAGQGDYGYTF

clone size: NA
V gene: TRBV2
J gene: TRBJ1-2
D gene: TRBD1
CDR3 DNA: TGTGCCAGCAGGGGGGACAGGACTAATGGCTACACCTTC
CDR3 protein: CASRGDRTNGYTF

clone size: NA
V gene: TRBV30
J gene: TRBJ1-5
D gene: NA
CDR3 DNA: TGTGCCTGGAGTGTACCTGGGAGGCAGCCCCAGCATTTT
CDR3 protein: CAWSVPGRQPQHF

clone size: NA
V gene: TRBV29-1
J gene: TRBJ2-7
D gene: TRBD1
CDR3 DNA: TGCAGCGTTGAAGTTTTGGACAGGGTAAATACCTACGAGCAGTACTTC
CDR3 protein: CSVEVLDRVNTYEQYF

clone size: once
V gene: TRBV19
J gene: TRBJ2-3
D gene: TRBD1
CDR3 DNA: TGTGCCAGTAGTGCCACGTCGACAGGGAGAGATACGCAGTATTTT
CDR3 protein: CASSATSTGRDTQYF

clone size: NA
V gene: TRBV6-5
J gene: TRBJ2-1
D gene: TRBD2
CDR3 DNA: TGTGCCAGCTCGACTAGCAACAATGAGCAGTTCTTC
CDR3 protein: CASSTSNNEQFF

clone size: NA
V gene: TRBV14
J gene: TRBJ2-7
D gene: TRBD2
CDR3 DNA: TGTGCCAGCAGCCAAGATACCAGATGGGGAGGGTCCTACGAGCAGTACTTC
CDR3 protein: CASSQDTRWGGSYEQYF

clone size: NA
V gene: TRBV29-1
J gene: TRBJ1-2
D gene: NA
CDR3 DNA: TGCAGCGTTGGAATTGGTGGGCAGGGTGAGGGCTACACCTTC
CDR3 protein: CSVGIGGQGEGYTF